The 13 T cell receptor beta chains below were found in one sample sequenced in a study of beta chain features in type 1 diabetes. What was sequenced were expressed TCRB transcripts, since all of the isolated RNA had been reverse transcribed. Data came from immunoSEQ multiplex PCR; TCRdb stores just in-frame clones and leaves some out. Here the sample spans under 500,000 clones, around 30% being singletons. Sequencing was carried out using naive CD4+ T cells from blood. Receptor source: a man aged 18 to 29 in good health.

The CDR3 sequence is CASNRNTEAFF. The CDR3, as DNA: TGTGCCAGTAATCGGAACACTGAAGCTTTCTTT. The gene calls are TRBV19 and TRBJ1-1; no firm D call. Germline V lookup: CDR1 LNHDA, CDR2 SQIVND (reference sequence). The CDR3 is 11 residues long. Trimming shortened V by 7 bases and J by 1 base, and 4 bases separated the two germline ends. Using reference TRBV19 and TRBJ1-1 for the parts outside the CDR3, the full variable domain is DGGITQSPKYLFRKEGQNVTLSCEQNLNHDAMYWYRQDPGQGLRLIYYSQIVNDFQKGDIAEGYSVSREKKESFPLTVTSAQKNPTAFYLCASNRNTEAFFGQGTRLTVV.

The rearrangement uses TRBV9 and TRBJ2-1; maybe TRBD1 (6 bases). Germline V gene sequence: CDR1 SGDLS, CDR2 YYNGEE. The CDR3 contains 14 residues. Trimming left V 5 bases short and J 7 bases short, with 16 bases between. The CDR3 DNA sequence: TGTGCCAGCAGTCCAGGGGATGGGAGAAATGAGCAGTTCTTC. Its translation is CASSPGDGRNEQFF.

In this sample, this clone turned up a few times. V and J are TRBV2 and TRBJ2-7, with 8 bases fitting TRBD1. The V gene end was trimmed by 6 bases and the J gene end by 4 bases; junction bases not matched to a gene: 5. The CDR3 spans 13 residues. Germline loops: CDR1 SNHLY, CDR2 FYNNEI. CDR3: CASRGDRQYEQYF. The CDR3 coding sequence is TGTGCCAGCAGAGGGGACAGGCAATACGAGCAGTACTTC.

The genes are TRBV9 and TRBJ1-4, with a weak D call TRBD1 (5 bases). Trimming cost V 3 bases and J 0 bases, with 12 bases left between them. CDR1 is SGDLS, CDR2 YYNGEE, per germline. The length of the CDR3 is 16 residues. The CDR3 protein is CASSATTGPTNEKLFF. For the CDR3, the DNA is TGTGCCAGCAGCGCGACAACAGGACCAACTAATGAAAAACTGTTTTTT.

The chain links TRBV7-3 to TRBJ2-2; TRBD1 aligns across 8 bases. The CDR3 is 15 amino acids. Germline lookup yields CDR1 SGHTA and CDR2 FQGTGA. V lost 4 bases and J lost 0; bases outside the gene matches: 1. Here the CDR3 DNA reads TGTGCCAGCAGCTCGGGACAGGCGAACACCGGGGAGCTGTTTTTT. It yields the protein CASSSGQANTGELFF.

The chain is built from TRBV29-1 and TRBJ2-7; the D is unclear. V was clipped by 7 bases and J by 2 bases, with 9 bases between them. The germline V gene encodes CDR1 SQVTM and CDR2 ANQGSEA. The CDR3 is 11 amino acids. CDR3 in DNA: TGCAGCGCCCGGGTTGCCTACGAGCAGTACTTC. Protein product: CSARVAYEQYF.

The J gene is TRBJ2-7, the V gene TRBV20-1; D is unclear. Germline CDR1 is DFQATT and CDR2 is SNEGSKA (reference sequence). Trimming shortened V by 5 bases and J by 6 bases, and 11 bases separated the two germline ends. This CDR3 spans 11 amino acids. In DNA, the CDR3 is TGCAGTGCTGGGCACGGGTCCGAGCAGTACTTC. Its protein product is CSAGHGSEQYF.

In its sample, this clone was seen a few times. The rearrangement links TRBV29-1 to TRBJ2-3, with a possible D match to TRBD2 (6 bases). The germline V and J ends were trimmed by 7 bases and 4 bases, with 12 bases remaining between them. CDR1 SQVTM and CDR2 ANQGSEA come from the germline V gene. This CDR3 is 12 amino acids long. The CDR3 coding sequence is TGCAGCGCCTTCTCGGGAGCAGATACGCAGTATTTT. Protein product: CSAFSGADTQYF.

This clone came up a few times. CDR3 nucleotide sequence: TGTGCCAGCAGCTCGAAGGATGAGCAGTTCTTC. Translating gives CASSSKDEQFF. V gene TRBV7-6 combines with J gene TRBJ2-1; D unclear. The CDR3 is 11 amino acids. Germline V lookup: CDR1 SGHVS, CDR2 FNYEAQ. The germline V and J ends were trimmed by 4 bases and 8 bases, with 6 bases remaining between them.

The genes are TRBV7-9 and TRBJ2-1; D remains ambiguous. The germline V gene encodes CDR1 SEHNR and CDR2 FQNEAQ (reference sequence). V was pared by 5 bases and J by 8 bases, with 13 bases between. The CDR3 extends over 13 amino acids. DNA of the CDR3: TGTGCCAGCAGCAAACACGGGTTGGATGAGCAGTTCTTC. Its translation: CASSKHGLDEQFF.

The chain employs TRBV25-1 and TRBJ2-1, with D maybe TRBD1 (6 bases). The germline gives CDR1 MGHDK, CDR2 SYGVNS. Between the trimmed V and J ends, which lost 1 base and 8 bases, there was a span of 12 bases. The CDR3 consists of 14 residues. The CDR3 is CASSELGGEDEQFF. The CDR3 DNA sequence: TGTGCCAGCAGTGAATTAGGGGGAGAGGATGAGCAGTTCTTC. Variable domain in full (rest from reference TRBV25-1 and TRBJ2-1): EADIYQTPRYLVIGTGKKITLECSQTMGHDKMYWYQQDPGMELHLIHYSYGVNSTEKGDLSSESTVSRIRTEHFPLTLESARPSHTSQYLCASSELGGEDEQFFGPGTRLTVL.

The chain carries TRBV7-2 and TRBJ2-5; D unresolved. Per germline, CDR1 SGHTA and CDR2 FQGNSA. Between the trimmed V and J ends, which lost 7 bases and 4 bases, there was a span of 10 bases. CDR3 length: 12 amino acids. The chain's CDR3 is CASTPVGETQYF. The CDR3 nucleotides read TGTGCCAGCACCCCCGTGGGAGAGACCCAGTACTTC.

This clone was counted a few times. J is TRBJ1-2 and V is TRBV29-1, with a weak D call TRBD1 (5 bases). The length of the CDR3 is 14 residues. Germline V gene sequence: CDR1 SQVTM, CDR2 ANQGSEA. V was pared by 3 bases and J by 7 bases, with 18 bases between. The CDR3 coding sequence is TGCAGCGTTGATGACAGTATTTTGATCAGTGGCTACACCTTC. Protein sequence: CSVDDSILISGYTF.